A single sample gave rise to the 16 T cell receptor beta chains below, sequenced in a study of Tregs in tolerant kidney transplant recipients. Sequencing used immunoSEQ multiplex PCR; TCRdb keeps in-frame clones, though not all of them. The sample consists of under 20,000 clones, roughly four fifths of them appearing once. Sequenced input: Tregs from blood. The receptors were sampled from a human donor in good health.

The CDR3 here is CSVQEGGYTF. The DNA of the CDR3 is TGCAGCGTTCAGGAGGGTGGCTACACCTTC. The chain employs TRBV29-1 and TRBJ1-2; D call uncertain. V was cut by 5 bases and J by 7 bases, with 8 bases left in between. In germline, CDR1 is SQVTM, CDR2 ANQGSEA. CDR3 length equals 10 residues.

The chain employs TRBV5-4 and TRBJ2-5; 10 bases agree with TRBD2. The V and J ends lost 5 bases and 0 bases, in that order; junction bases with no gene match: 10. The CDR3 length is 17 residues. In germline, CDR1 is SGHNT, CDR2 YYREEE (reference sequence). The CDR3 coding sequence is TGTGCCAGCAGGGACGGGACTAGCGCCCTGTACCAAGAGACCCAGTACTTC. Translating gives CASRDGTSALYQETQYF.

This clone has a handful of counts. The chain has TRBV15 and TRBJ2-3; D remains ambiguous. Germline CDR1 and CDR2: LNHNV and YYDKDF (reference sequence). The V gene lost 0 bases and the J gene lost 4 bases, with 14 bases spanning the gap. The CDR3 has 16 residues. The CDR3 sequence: CATSRDPGLPPDTQYF. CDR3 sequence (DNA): TGTGCCACCAGCAGAGATCCGGGTCTCCCCCCAGATACGCAGTATTTT.

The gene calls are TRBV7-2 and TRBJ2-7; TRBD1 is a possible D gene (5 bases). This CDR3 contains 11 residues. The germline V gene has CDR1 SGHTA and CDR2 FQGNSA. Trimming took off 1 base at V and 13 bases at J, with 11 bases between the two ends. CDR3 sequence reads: CASSLEGARYF. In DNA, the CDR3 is TGTGCCAGCAGCTTAGAAGGGGCCCGCTACTTC.

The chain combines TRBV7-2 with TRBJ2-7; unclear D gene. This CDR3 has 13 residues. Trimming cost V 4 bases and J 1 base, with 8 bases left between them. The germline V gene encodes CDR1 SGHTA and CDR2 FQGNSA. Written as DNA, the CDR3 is TGTGCCAGCAGCTCCCCCTTATCCTACGAGCAGTACTTC. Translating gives CASSSPLSYEQYF.

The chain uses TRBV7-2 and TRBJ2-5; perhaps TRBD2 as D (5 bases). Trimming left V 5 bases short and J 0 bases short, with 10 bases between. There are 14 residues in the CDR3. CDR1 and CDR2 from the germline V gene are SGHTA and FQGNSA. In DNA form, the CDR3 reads TGTGCCAGCAGCCCTACGGGGTACCAAGAGACCCAGTACTTC. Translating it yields CASSPTGYQETQYF.

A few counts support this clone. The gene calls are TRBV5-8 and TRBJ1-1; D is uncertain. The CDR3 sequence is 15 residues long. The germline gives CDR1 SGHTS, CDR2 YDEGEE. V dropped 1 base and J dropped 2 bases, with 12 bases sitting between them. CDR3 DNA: TGTGCCAGCAGCTTGTACCCGGCTTATAACACTGAAGCTTTCTTT. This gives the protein CASSLYPAYNTEAFF.

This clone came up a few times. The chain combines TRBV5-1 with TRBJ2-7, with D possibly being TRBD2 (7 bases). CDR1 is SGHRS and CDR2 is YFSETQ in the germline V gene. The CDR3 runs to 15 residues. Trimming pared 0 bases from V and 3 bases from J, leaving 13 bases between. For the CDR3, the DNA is TGCGCCAGCAGCTTGGGTGGGGGGGCCGACTACGAGCAGTACTTC. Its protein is CASSLGGGADYEQYF. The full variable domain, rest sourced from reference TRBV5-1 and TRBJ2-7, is KAGVTQTPRYLIKTRGQQVTLSCSPISGHRSVSWYQQTPGQGLQFLFEYFSETQRNKGNFPGRFSGRQFSNSRSEMNVSTLELGDSALYLCASSLGGGADYEQYFGPGTRLTVT.

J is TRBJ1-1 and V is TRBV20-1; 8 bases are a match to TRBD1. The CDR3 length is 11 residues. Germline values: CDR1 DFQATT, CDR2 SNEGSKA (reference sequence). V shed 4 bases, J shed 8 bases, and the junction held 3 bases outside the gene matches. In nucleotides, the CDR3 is TGCAGTGCTACCCAGGGGGCAGAAGCTTTCTTT. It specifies CSATQGAEAFF.

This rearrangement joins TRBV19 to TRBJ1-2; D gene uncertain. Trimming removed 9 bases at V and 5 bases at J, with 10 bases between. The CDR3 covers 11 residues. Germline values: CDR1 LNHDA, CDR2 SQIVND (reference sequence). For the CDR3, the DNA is TGTGCCAGCCAAGATCGGTATGGCTACACCTTC. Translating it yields CASQDRYGYTF.

The CDR3 coding sequence is TGCGCCAGCAGCTCACCGGGGGGCTACGAGCAGTACTTC. This encodes CASSSPGGYEQYF. This chain joins TRBV5-1 and TRBJ2-7; 7 nucleotides line up with TRBD2. J was trimmed by 3 bases and V by 3 bases; bases with no gene match: 3. Germline V gene lookup returns CDR1 SGHRS and CDR2 YFSETQ. The CDR3 has 13 amino acids.

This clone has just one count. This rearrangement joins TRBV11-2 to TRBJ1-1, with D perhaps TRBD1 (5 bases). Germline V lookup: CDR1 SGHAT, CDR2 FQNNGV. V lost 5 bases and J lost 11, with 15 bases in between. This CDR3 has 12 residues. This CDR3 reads CASSLGGTGAFF. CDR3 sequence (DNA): TGTGCCAGCAGCCTCGGGGGGACTGGGGCTTTCTTT.

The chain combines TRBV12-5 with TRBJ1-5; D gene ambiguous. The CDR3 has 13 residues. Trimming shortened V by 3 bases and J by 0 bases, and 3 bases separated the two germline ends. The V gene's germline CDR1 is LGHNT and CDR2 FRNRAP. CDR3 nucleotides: TGTGCTAGTGGTTTTAGTAGCAATCAGCCCCAGCATTTT. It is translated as CASGFSSNQPQHF.

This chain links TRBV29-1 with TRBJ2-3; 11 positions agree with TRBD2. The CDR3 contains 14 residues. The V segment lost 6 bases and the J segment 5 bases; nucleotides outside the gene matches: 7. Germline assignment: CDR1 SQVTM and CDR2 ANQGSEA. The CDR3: CSVTTSGIRDTQYF. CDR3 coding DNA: TGCAGCGTCACGACTAGCGGGATCAGAGATACGCAGTATTTT.

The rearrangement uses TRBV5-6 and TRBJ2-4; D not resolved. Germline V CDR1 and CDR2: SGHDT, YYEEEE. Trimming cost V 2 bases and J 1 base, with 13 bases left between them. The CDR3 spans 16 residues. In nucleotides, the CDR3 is TGTGCCAGCAGCTTTTTTGTGGGGTACGCCAAAAACATTCAGTACTTC. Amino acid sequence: CASSFFVGYAKNIQYF.

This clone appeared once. The CDR3 loop reads CATSRLSGEGETQYF. For the CDR3, the DNA is TGTGCCACCAGCAGGCTTAGCGGGGAGGGAGAGACCCAGTACTTC. The chain combines TRBV15 with TRBJ2-5; the match to TRBD2 covers 8 bases. Germline CDR1 LNHNV, CDR2 YYDKDF (reference sequence). This CDR3 region has 15 residues. With 3 bases clipped from V and 4 bases from J, the junction kept 7 bases outside the gene matches.